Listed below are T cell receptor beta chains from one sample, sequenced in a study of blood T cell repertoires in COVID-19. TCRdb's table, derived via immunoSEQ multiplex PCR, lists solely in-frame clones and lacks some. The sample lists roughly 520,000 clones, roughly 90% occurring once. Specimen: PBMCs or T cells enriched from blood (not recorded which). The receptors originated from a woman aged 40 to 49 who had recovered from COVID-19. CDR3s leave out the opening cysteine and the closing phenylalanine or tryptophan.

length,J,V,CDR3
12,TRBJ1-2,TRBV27,ASSPRKANYGYT
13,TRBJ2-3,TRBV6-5,ASNRRLASTDTQY
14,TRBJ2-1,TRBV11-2,ASSPEAWSSYNEQF
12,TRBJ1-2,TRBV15,ATSRVEGNYGYT
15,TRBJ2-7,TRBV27,ASSLSPGTGVAYEQY
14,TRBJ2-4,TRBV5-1,ASSGGQGVTKNIQY
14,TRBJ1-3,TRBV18,ASSPGLKTAGNTIY
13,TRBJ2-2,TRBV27,ASSPLAENTGELF
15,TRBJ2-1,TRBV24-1,ATSDHRQGTSYNEQF
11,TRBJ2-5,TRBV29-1,SVGTGFWETQY
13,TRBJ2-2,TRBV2,ASSVQATSTGELF
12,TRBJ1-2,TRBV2,ASSGTTGNYGYT
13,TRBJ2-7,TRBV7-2,ASSLSLTTGYEQY
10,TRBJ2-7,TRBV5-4,ASSAGPYEQY
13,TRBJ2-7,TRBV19,ASSQRGLASYEQY
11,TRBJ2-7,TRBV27,ASRPLGGQGVN
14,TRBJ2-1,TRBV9,ASSRAGSSSYNEQF
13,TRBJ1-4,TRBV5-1,ASSWSLATNEKLF
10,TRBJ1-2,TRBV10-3,AISGRDYGYT
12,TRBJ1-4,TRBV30,AWREGPANEKLF
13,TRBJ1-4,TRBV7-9,ASSRRQSPNEKLF